The sequence of this T cell receptor beta chain was determined in a study of T-cell reconstitution after alpha-beta-depleted transplantation in children. Study-wide results and limits: Diversity and T-cell counts at one year after transplant derived mostly from new T cells.

This clonotype was counted a few times. Its antigen remains unidentified. The TCRbeta library was prepared with unique molecular identifiers. MiXCR, applied by TCRdb to the PCR reads, yields one record per CDR3 protein. In the table there are around 190,000 distinct CDR3 sequences, 5.5% to 7% of which are singletons. The V and J ends lost 2 bases and 0 bases, in that order; junction bases with no gene match: 7. CDR3 length: 18 residues. Germline V CDR1 and CDR2: SGHAT, FQNNGV. This TCR was recovered from a boy aged 2 to 10 with acute lymphoblastic leukemia, due to receive a stem cell transplant. The sample was PBMCs, taken before TCRalphabeta/CD19-depleted stem cell transplant. V and J are TRBV11-2 and TRBJ2-6; 7 bases agree with TRBD1. CDR3 DNA: TGTGCCAGCAGCTTAACCACAGGGGCGCCCTCTGGGGCCAACGTCCTGACTTTC. This gives the protein CASSLTTGAPSGANVLTF. Looking up the rest from reference TRBV11-2 and TRBJ2-6 gives the full variable domain: EAGVAQSPRYKIIEKRQSVAFWCNPISGHATLYWYQQILGQGPKLLIQFQNNGVVDDSQLPKDRFSAERLKGVDSTLKIQPAKLEDSAVYLCASSLTTGAPSGANVLTFGAGSRLTVL.